The rows below give T cell receptor beta chains drawn from one sample of a study of cytomegalovirus exposure and HLA in healthy donors. The assay was immunoSEQ multiplex PCR, and TCRdb's table has in-frame clones only and misses some. The clone table shows about 130,000 clones, with the ten largest holding roughly 1.4%. The sequenced sample consisted of PBMCs. The origin of the receptors is a woman aged 40 to 55 in good health and CMV-seronegative. Each CDR3 is given with its conserved first and last residue. Fields, in order: J gene, V gene, D gene, CDR3 protein, CDR3 DNA. A D gene is named only where the DNA matches it firmly.

>TRBJ2-7|TRBV18|.
CASSPDSEQYF
TGTGCCAGCTCACCAGATAGCGAGCAGTACTTC
>TRBJ1-2|TRBV7-2|TRBD1
CASSGDRDVDYGYTF
TGTGCCAGCAGCGGGGACAGGGACGTCGATTATGGCTACACCTTC
>TRBJ2-3|TRBV18|TRBD1
CASTSGTGGTDTQYF
TGTGCCAGCACTTCCGGGACAGGGGGCACAGATACGCAGTATTTT
>TRBJ1-4|TRBV27|TRBD1
CASSLQGAGEKLFF
TGTGCCAGCAGTTTACAGGGGGCAGGGGAAAAACTGTTTTTT
>TRBJ2-1|TRBV7-8|.
CASTFRRGSYNEQFF
TGTGCCAGCACCTTTAGGAGGGGCTCCTACAATGAGCAGTTCTTC
>TRBJ1-4|TRBV27|.
CASSLLTGTTNEKLFF
TGTGCCAGCAGTCTCCTGACAGGTACCACTAATGAAAAACTGTTTTTT
>TRBJ2-3|TRBV10-3|TRBD2
CAISDPVLAGGPLSTDTQYF
TGTGCCATCAGTGACCCTGTACTAGCGGGGGGGCCTCTGAGCACAGATACGCAGTATTTT
>TRBJ1-4|TRBV6-1|.
CASRSRGGDEKLFF
TGTGCCAGCAGATCAAGGGGAGGGGATGAAAAACTGTTTTTT
>TRBJ1-1|TRBV2|.
CASTLEANTEAFF
TGTGCCAGCACCCTGGAGGCGAACACTGAAGCTTTCTTT
>TRBJ2-2|TRBV7-3|.
CASSLSSLAGELFF
TGTGCCAGCAGCTTATCTTCACTAGCCGGGGAGCTGTTTTTT
>TRBJ1-2|TRBV28|.
CASSLPPRAQGYTF
TGTGCCAGCAGTTTACCCCCCCGAGCACAGGGCTACACCTTC
>TRBJ1-4|TRBV19|.
CASSGQMELFF
TGTGCCAGTAGTGGCCAAATGGAACTGTTTTTT
>TRBJ1-5|TRBV4-3|TRBD1
CASSGQAYSNQPQHF
TGCGCCAGCAGTGGACAGGCCTATAGCAATCAGCCCCAGCATTTT
>TRBJ1-1|TRBV10-3|TRBD1
CAISDPGTGVNTEAFF
TGTGCCATCAGTGACCCTGGGACAGGGGTTAACACTGAAGCTTTCTTT
>TRBJ1-1|TRBV6-5|TRBD1
CASTKGRGLGTEAFF
TGTGCCAGCACCAAGGGCAGGGGGCTTGGCACTGAAGCTTTCTTT
>TRBJ2-7|TRBV28|.
CASTGGGSQAYEQYF
TGTGCCAGCACCGGCGGAGGCAGTCAAGCCTACGAGCAGTACTTC
>TRBJ1-5|TRBV27|.
CASSSRNQPQHF
TGTGCCAGCAGTTCGAGAAATCAGCCCCAGCATTTT
>TRBJ1-4|TRBV7-2|TRBD1
CASSWPGQARDEKLFF
TGTGCCAGCAGCTGGCCGGGACAGGCTCGAGATGAAAAACTGTTTTTT
>TRBJ2-5|TRBV7-2|.
CASSLARLGAGAETQYF
TGTGCCAGCAGCTTGGCTCGCCTCGGGGCGGGGGCGGAGACCCAGTACTTC
>TRBJ2-7|TRBV6-1|.
CAIRTGVYEQYF
TGTGCCATCAGAACGGGAGTCTACGAGCAGTACTTC
>TRBJ1-1|TRBV7-9|TRBD1
CASSSGTGDTEAFF
TGTGCCAGCAGCTCCGGGACAGGGGACACTGAAGCTTTCTTT
>TRBJ2-1|TRBV5-5|.
CASSPTGYNEQFF
TGTGCCAGCAGCCCAACAGGTTACAATGAGCAGTTCTTC
>TRBJ1-1|TRBV7-6|.
CASSPMALPGKGAFF
TGTGCCAGCAGCCCCATGGCGCTCCCGGGAAAGGGAGCTTTCTTT
>TRBJ1-2|TRBV15|.
CATSRDPQGGGYTF
TGTGCCACCAGCAGAGATCCGCAGGGAGGAGGCTACACCTTC
>TRBJ1-1|TRBV7-6|TRBD1
CASSQGASGAGTEAFF
TGTGCCAGCAGCCAGGGGGCGAGTGGGGCCGGCACTGAAGCTTTCTTT
>TRBJ1-6|TRBV19|TRBD1
CASSNRQGAHSPLHF
TGTGCCAGTAGTAACCGACAGGGGGCGCATTCACCCCTCCACTTT
>TRBJ2-5|TRBV15|TRBD2
CATSRDRLAGTETQYF
TGTGCCACCAGCAGAGATAGGCTAGCGGGGACTGAGACCCAGTACTTC
>TRBJ2-3|TRBV9|TRBD2
CASSETSGGASTDTQYF
TGTGCCAGCAGCGAAACTAGCGGGGGGGCGAGCACAGATACGCAGTATTTT
>TRBJ2-1|TRBV7-9|TRBD2
CASSLELAAKDEQFF
TGTGCCAGCAGCTTAGAGCTAGCGGCGAAGGATGAGCAGTTCTTC
>TRBJ2-1|TRBV11-2|TRBD1
CASSRISPGQTNEQFF
TGTGCCAGCAGCCGAATATCCCCGGGACAGACCAATGAGCAGTTCTTC
>TRBJ1-1|TRBV7-3|.
CASSFTDRREAFF
TGTGCCAGCAGCTTCACCGATCGGAGAGAAGCTTTCTTT
>TRBJ2-2|TRBV5-4|TRBD2
CASSERGVPAGELFF
TGTGCCAGCAGCGAGCGGGGGGTCCCCGCCGGGGAGCTGTTTTTT
>TRBJ1-2|TRBV14|.
CASSQEQGGYGYTF
TGTGCCAGCAGCCAAGAACAGGGCGGCTATGGCTACACCTTC
>TRBJ1-2|TRBV5-1|.
CASSFDSTPDYGYTF
TGCGCCAGCAGCTTCGACAGTACACCTGACTATGGCTACACCTTC
>TRBJ2-1|TRBV11-2|TRBD1
CASSFTGQGAGEQFF
TGTGCCAGCAGCTTTACGGGACAGGGGGCCGGTGAGCAGTTCTTC
>TRBJ1-1|TRBV19|.
CASSRSGSRTEAFF
TGTGCCAGTAGTAGGAGCGGGAGTAGAACTGAAGCTTTCTTT
>TRBJ1-2|TRBV10-3|.
CAITEQGRQGYTF
TGTGCCATCACCGAACAGGGAAGACAGGGCTACACCTTC